The sequence of this T cell receptor (beta chain) was determined in a study of post-analysis software for immune sequencing data. This clonotype was detected only a few times. The antigen remains unidentified. Trimming removed 0 bases from V and 1 base from J, with 10 bases in between. Germline CDR1 DFQATT, CDR2 SNEGSKA (reference sequence). The CDR3 runs 15 residues. cDNA libraries of TCR beta carried unique molecular identifiers. Starting from approximately 1 to 10 million T cells, the study yielded approximately 500,000 cDNA molecules. TCRdb used MiXCR to reprocess the PCR reads, holding one entry per CDR3 protein. Of under 650,000 distinct CDR3 sequences listed, 44% were seen once; the top ten hold about 1.5%. Overall study findings and caveats: In patients, five or six TRBV segments were more frequent than in controls, with TRBV5-6, TRBV5-1 and TRBV20-1 among them.

The chain is built from TRBV20-1 and TRBJ2-1; D remains unclear. Specimen: blood. The source is a girl aged 10 to 17 with multiple sclerosis. CDR3 nucleotide sequence: TGCAGTGCTAGAGACTTGGTGGCATCCTACAATGAGCAGTTCTTC. Amino acids: CSARDLVASYNEQFF.